This T cell receptor beta chain was captured by sequencing in a study of PD-L1 blockade in urothelial cancer. Study background: Of prior chemotherapy regimens, patients had received between 0 and 3. At 3 weeks (second dose) and 6 weeks after starting treatment, blood was analyzed.

Repertoires were generated with immunoSEQ multiplex PCR, while TCRdb's copy carries only in-frame clones and drops some. This table holds about 53,000 clones, approximately 90% found once. The time point was: pretreatment peripheral blood. Germline CDR1 and CDR2: SGHVS and FQNEAQ. With 7 bases clipped from V and 6 bases from J, the junction kept 10 bases outside the gene matches. The CDR3 runs 16 residues. The material sequenced was PBMCs, taken around atezolizumab (anti-PD-L1) treatment. V usage is TRBV7-8 and J usage is TRBJ2-1; 12 positions agree with TRBD2. The sequence was obtained from a woman aged 60 to 75 with urothelial cancer. CDR3 DNA sequence: TGTGCCAGCACCCAGCCGGGACTAGCGGGCATCAATGAGCAGTTCTTC. Its translation: CASTQPGLAGINEQFF.